One sample yielded the 25 T cell receptor beta chains listed below, sequenced in a study of T cell changes during pregnancy in multiple sclerosis. The repertoire was sequenced with immunoSEQ multiplex PCR; TCRdb's copy has only in-frame clones and lacks some. Here the sample spans some 64,000 clones, 75% to 95% being singletons. The specimen was peripheral blood, collected in the first trimester of pregnancy. The receptors originated from a female donor with multiple sclerosis, enrolled in a pregnancy study.

This clone occurred once. The chain employs TRBV7-3 and TRBJ2-1, with 10 nucleotides matching TRBD1. Trimming removed 3 bases from V and 8 bases from J; junction bases left unmatched: 4. The CDR3 loop spans 14 amino acids. CDR1 is SGHTA, CDR2 FQGTGA, per germline. As DNA, the CDR3 is TGTGCCAGCAGCTTTAGACAGGGGGCACATGAGCAGTTCTTC. Protein: CASSFRQGAHEQFF. Complete variable domain (other parts from reference TRBV7-3 and TRBJ2-1): GAGVSQTPSNKVTEKGKYVELRCDPISGHTALYWYRQSLGQGPEFLIYFQGTGAADDSGLPNDRFFAVRPEGSVSTLKIQRTERGDSAVYLCASSFRQGAHEQFFGPGTRLTVL.

The chain has TRBV18 and TRBJ1-5; the match to TRBD1 covers 7 bases. The V segment lost 2 bases and the J segment 13 bases; nucleotides outside the gene matches: 8. CDR1 and CDR2 from the germline V gene are KGHSH and LQKENI. The CDR3 is 13 amino acids. The CDR3 DNA follows: TGTGCCAGCTCACCAGCAGGGGGGTTGTTTCAGCATTTT. The encoded protein is CASSPAGGLFQHF.

This chain joins TRBV9 and TRBJ1-1; D gene unclear. The CDR3 runs 14 residues. V gave up 1 base and J gave up 4 bases, with 11 bases separating them. Germline assignment: CDR1 SGDLS and CDR2 YYNGEE. The CDR3 region is CASSVNSGSTEAFF. In nucleotides, the CDR3 is TGTGCCAGCAGCGTAAATTCTGGGAGCACTGAAGCTTTCTTT.

The count of this clone is one. This sequence joins TRBV28 and TRBJ2-2; 9 nucleotides align to TRBD2. There are 15 residues in the CDR3. With 1 base clipped from V and 4 bases from J, the junction kept 1 base outside the gene matches. Germline-derived CDR1 and CDR2 are MDHEN and SYDVKM. CDR3 sequence (DNA): TGTGCCAGCAGTTTATTGACTAGCGGCACCGGGGAGCTGTTTTTT. Residues: CASSLLTSGTGELFF.

The rearrangement uses TRBV2 and TRBJ1-2, with 8 nucleotides matching TRBD1. Germline lookup yields CDR1 SNHLY and CDR2 FYNNEI. This CDR3 is built from 15 residues. The ends lost 2 bases at V and 4 bases at J; junction bases unmatched: 6. The CDR3 DNA follows: TGTGCCAGCAGTGAAAGGCCAGGGGGCGGCTATGGCTACACCTTC. Encoded protein: CASSERPGGGYGYTF.

This clone occurred once. The J gene is TRBJ2-3, the V gene TRBV9; TRBD2 aligns across 8 bases. V gave up 0 bases and J gave up 6 bases; unmatched junction bases: 6. The CDR3 spans 15 residues. Germline V gene lookup returns CDR1 SGDLS and CDR2 YYNGEE. DNA for the CDR3: TGTGCCAGCAGCGTAGCGGGGGGGGGTTCGGATACGCAGTATTTT. This gives the protein CASSVAGGGSDTQYF.

This clone has a single count. V is TRBV21-1 and J is TRBJ1-1. TRBV21-1 is shown as a pseudogene. There are 16 residues in the CDR3. The chain's CDR3 is CASSKEWGGRCTEAFF. The CDR3 DNA is TGTGCCAGCAGCAAAGAGTGGGGGGGCCGATGTACTGAAGCTTTCTTT.

This chain connects TRBV5-3 to TRBJ2-3, with TRBD1 identical over 8 bases. TRBV5-3 counts as an open reading frame of uncertain function. This CDR3 has 18 residues. V lost 4 bases and J lost 6; bases outside the gene matches: 19. The CDR3 DNA is TGTGCCAGAAGCCCCGGGACAGGTTTCCACCGCGTGTTGGATACGCAGTATTTT. Its protein product is CARSPGTGFHRVLDTQYF.

J is TRBJ2-6 and V is TRBV5-1, with D maybe TRBD2 (5 bases). This CDR3 region has 18 residues. The ends were cut back, 0 bases at V and 1 base at J, with 14 bases in the middle. The germline gives CDR1 SGHRS, CDR2 YFSETQ. The CDR3 DNA reads as TGCGCCAGCAGCTTGGTTGGAGGTACGGGATCTGGGGCCAACGTCCTGACTTTC. Its protein product is CASSLVGGTGSGANVLTF.

The chain carries TRBV28 and TRBJ1-5; no clear D. The germline gives CDR1 MDHEN, CDR2 SYDVKM. Trimming cost V 4 bases and J 2 bases, with 18 bases left between them. The CDR3 is 17 residues long. The CDR3 is CASSSGRAIAGNQPQHF. The CDR3 DNA sequence: TGTGCCAGCAGTTCGGGAAGGGCTATAGCTGGCAATCAGCCCCAGCATTTT.

The rearrangement joins TRBV5-1 to TRBJ2-3; the match to TRBD2 covers 8 bases. Germline CDR1 is SGHRS and CDR2 is YFSETQ. CDR3 length: 15 amino acids. V lost 3 bases, J lost 2 bases, and 5 bases stayed unmatched. The CDR3 loop is CASSSAGVFTDTQYF. The CDR3 DNA reads TGCGCCAGCAGCTCAGCGGGGGTCTTCACAGATACGCAGTATTTT. The variable domain in full, with the rest retrieved from reference TRBV5-1 and TRBJ2-3, is KAGVTQTPRYLIKTRGQQVTLSCSPISGHRSVSWYQQTPGQGLQFLFEYFSETQRNKGNFPGRFSGRQFSNSRSEMNVSTLELGDSALYLCASSSAGVFTDTQYFGPGTRLTVL.

This chain joins TRBV6-1 and TRBJ1-2; D perhaps matches TRBD1 (5 bases). The germline gives CDR1 MNHNS, CDR2 SASEGT. V dropped 2 bases and J dropped 2 bases, with 18 bases sitting between them. This CDR3 is 17 amino acids long. The CDR3, as DNA: TGTGCCAGCAGTGAATATTATAGGCAGGGCACGAACTATGGCTACACCTTC. Translating it yields CASSEYYRQGTNYGYTF.

This chain uses TRBV10-3 with TRBJ2-7, with D possibly matching TRBD1 (5 bases). Looked up from germline, CDR1 is ENHRY and CDR2 is SYGVKD. CDR3 length: 14 amino acids. Trimming took off 5 bases at V and 5 bases at J, with 16 bases between the two ends. The CDR3 spells CAISRTTDRDEQYF. DNA of the CDR3: TGTGCCATCAGTAGGACAACGGATAGGGACGAGCAGTACTTC.

The DNA of the CDR3 is TGCAGTGCGCTCTCTAGCTACGAGCAGTACTTC. Encoded protein: CSALSSYEQYF. The chain combines TRBV20-1 with TRBJ2-7; D not certain. Trimming removed 6 bases at V and 3 bases at J, with 9 bases between. This CDR3 has 11 residues. The germline gives CDR1 DFQATT, CDR2 SNEGSKA (reference sequence).

About this clone itself: In the same sample, other DNA sequences code for this CDR3. The chain uses TRBV10-3 and TRBJ1-2, with 9 bases lining up with TRBD1. The CDR3 loop spans 14 amino acids. The germline V gene encodes CDR1 ENHRY and CDR2 SYGVKD. V lost 6 bases to trimming and J lost 3 bases; unmatched junction nucleotides: 5. The CDR3 protein is CAISRDRDYYGYTF. CDR3 DNA: TGTGCCATCAGCCGGGACAGGGACTACTATGGCTACACCTTC.

V usage is TRBV6-1 and J usage is TRBJ1-2; D possibly corresponds to TRBD1 (5 bases). The CDR3 extends over 14 amino acids. In germline, CDR1 is MNHNS, CDR2 SASEGT. Trimming took 6 bases from V and 0 from J, leaving 11 bases between them. In DNA form, the CDR3 reads TGTGCCAGCAGAGCGGGACGGACTAACTATGGCTACACCTTC. Encoded protein: CASRAGRTNYGYTF.

The rearrangement joins TRBV5-1 to TRBJ2-3; 16 bases agree with TRBD2. V dropped 0 bases and J dropped 4; count of bases not matched to a gene: 11. The CDR3 contains 20 residues. Germline-derived CDR1 and CDR2 are SGHRS and YFSETQ. For the CDR3, the DNA is TGCGCCAGCAGCTTGGCCGGGACTAGCGGGGGGGCCGGAAAAGCAGATACGCAGTATTTT. Translation: CASSLAGTSGGAGKADTQYF.

V gene TRBV5-4 combines with J gene TRBJ2-7; 9 positions agree with TRBD1. J lost 6 bases, V lost 3 bases, and 7 bases had no gene match. The CDR3 is 14 amino acids. The germline gives CDR1 SGHNT, CDR2 YYREEE (reference sequence). In nucleotides, the CDR3 is TGTGCCAGCAGCTACGGACAGGGGCGAAGCGAGCAGTACTTC. It yields the protein CASSYGQGRSEQYF.

The chain links TRBV5-1 to TRBJ1-1; a possible D gene is TRBD1 (6 bases). The germline CDR1 and CDR2 sequences are SGHRS and YFSETQ. The CDR3 has 14 residues. The V end lost 5 bases, the J end lost 1 base, and 12 bases lay between the germline ends. The CDR3 sequence: CASRQGFSNTEAFF. CDR3 sequence (DNA): TGCGCCAGCAGACAGGGATTCTCGAACACTGAAGCTTTCTTT.

A single count supports this clone. V gene TRBV7-8 combines with J gene TRBJ2-7; 8 bases agree with TRBD1. Germline-derived CDR1 and CDR2 are SGHVS and FQNEAQ. The CDR3 extends over 16 amino acids. J lost 5 bases, V lost 2 bases, and 11 bases had no gene match. The CDR3 loop reads CASSLLGWTGSNEQYF. The CDR3 DNA reads TGTGCCAGCAGCTTATTGGGGTGGACAGGGAGCAACGAGCAGTACTTC.

V is TRBV27 and J is TRBJ1-1; D unclear. Between the trimmed V and J ends, which lost 5 bases and 1 base, there was a span of 8 bases. The CDR3 covers 13 residues. Germline V gene lookup returns CDR1 MNHEY and CDR2 SMNVEV (reference sequence). The CDR3 nucleotides are TGTGCCAGCAGTGTGACAACGAACACTGAAGCTTTCTTT. Residues: CASSVTTNTEAFF.

The chain is built from TRBV7-3 and TRBJ2-5; D is perhaps TRBD2 (6 bases). This CDR3 is built from 15 residues. The V gene lost 3 bases and the J gene lost 2 bases, with 13 bases spanning the gap. Germline CDR1 is SGHTA and CDR2 is FQGTGA. CDR3 nucleotides: TGTGCCAGCAGCTTCGGGCCTAGCGCTCAAGAGACCCAGTACTTC. It translates to CASSFGPSAQETQYF.

The chain recombines TRBV5-4 with TRBJ2-2, with a possible D match to TRBD1 (5 bases). This CDR3 region has 14 residues. Germline CDR1 and CDR2: SGHNT and YYREEE (reference sequence). The ends were cut back, 6 bases at V and 2 bases at J, with 11 bases in the middle. CDR3 in DNA: TGTGCCAGCACCGGGCAGGGAAACACCGGGGAGCTGTTTTTT. Translating gives CASTGQGNTGELFF. The whole variable domain, filled in from reference TRBV5-4 and TRBJ2-2, reads ETGVTQSPTHLIKTRGQQVTLRCSSQSGHNTVSWYQQALGQGPQFIFQYYREEENGRGNFPPRFSGLQFPNYSSELNVNALELDDSALYLCASTGQGNTGELFFGEGSRLTVL.

The chain carries TRBV5-1 and TRBJ2-1; TRBD1 matches 7 bases. CDR1 and CDR2 (germline): SGHRS, YFSETQ. V dropped 4 bases and J dropped 12; count of bases not matched to a gene: 13. This CDR3 contains 14 residues. The CDR3 nucleotides are TGCGCCAGCAGCGCGCTAAGGGGGCCACGGGGGCAGTTCTTC. Protein product: CASSALRGPRGQFF.

The rearrangement links TRBV30 to TRBJ2-3; 8 bases fit TRBD1. The CDR3 runs to 14 residues. Germline-derived CDR1 and CDR2 are GTSNPN and SVGIG (reference sequence). The CDR3 bases are TGTGCTAGAGGGCAGGGGGCTGCCACAGATACGCAGTATTTT. This translates into CARGQGAATDTQYF.